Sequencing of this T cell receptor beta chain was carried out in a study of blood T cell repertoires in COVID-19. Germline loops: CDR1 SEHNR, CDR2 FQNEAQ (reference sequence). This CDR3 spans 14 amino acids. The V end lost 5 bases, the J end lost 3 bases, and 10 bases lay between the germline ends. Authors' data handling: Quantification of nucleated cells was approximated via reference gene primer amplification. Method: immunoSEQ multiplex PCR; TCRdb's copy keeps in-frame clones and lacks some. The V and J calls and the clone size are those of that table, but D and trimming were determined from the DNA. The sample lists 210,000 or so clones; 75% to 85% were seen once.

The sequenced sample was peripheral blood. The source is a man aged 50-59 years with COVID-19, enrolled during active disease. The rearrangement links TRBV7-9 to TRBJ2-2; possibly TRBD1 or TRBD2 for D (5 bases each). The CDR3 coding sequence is TGTGCCAGCAGCAGGGACGCGGACACCGGGGAGCTGTTTTTT. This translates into CASSRDADTGELFF.